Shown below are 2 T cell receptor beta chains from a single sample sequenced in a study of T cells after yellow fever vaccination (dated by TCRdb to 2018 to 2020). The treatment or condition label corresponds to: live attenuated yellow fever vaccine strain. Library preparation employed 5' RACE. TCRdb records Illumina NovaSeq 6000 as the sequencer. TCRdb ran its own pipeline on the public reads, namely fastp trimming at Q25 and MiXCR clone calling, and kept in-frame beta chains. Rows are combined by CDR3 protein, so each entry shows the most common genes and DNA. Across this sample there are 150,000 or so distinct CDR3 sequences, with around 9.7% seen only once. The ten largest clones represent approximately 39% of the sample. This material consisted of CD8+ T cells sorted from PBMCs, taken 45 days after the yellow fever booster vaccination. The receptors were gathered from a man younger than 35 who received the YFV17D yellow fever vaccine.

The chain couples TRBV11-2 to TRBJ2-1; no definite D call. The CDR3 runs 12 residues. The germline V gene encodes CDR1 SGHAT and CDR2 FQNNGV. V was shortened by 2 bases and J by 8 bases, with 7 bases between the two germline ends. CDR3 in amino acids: CASSLIFDEQFF. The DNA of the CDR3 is TGTGCCAGCAGCTTAATCTTTGATGAGCAGTTCTTC.

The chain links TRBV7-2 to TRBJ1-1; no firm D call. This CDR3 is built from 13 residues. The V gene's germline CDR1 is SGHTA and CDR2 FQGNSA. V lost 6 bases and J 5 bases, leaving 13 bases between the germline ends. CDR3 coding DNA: TGTGCCAGCAGTTTGGGCTCACGGACTGAAGCTTTCTTT. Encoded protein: CASSLGSRTEAFF.